The clone carrying this T cell receptor (beta chain) was recorded only once. The antigen is not known. These data are taken from a study of beta chain features in type 1 diabetes. Study context: Analysis included 95 million to 140 million sorted cells drawn from all samples. Study-wide results and caveats: Moderately but significantly shorter TCRB CDR3s were found in Type 1 diabetes patients in all four CD4+ subsets. Resolution of whether HLA type affects TCRB rearrangement was not achieved here. PCR might pick shorter templates more often, in the same way for patients and controls.

The whole isolated RNA underwent reverse transcription, so sequencing captured expressed TCRB transcripts. This table comes from immunoSEQ multiplex PCR, and its TCRdb copy is limited to in-frame clones, with some not included. The sample includes roughly 150,000 clones, roughly 60% of them seen just once. The authors sorted CD4+ naive, central memory, regulatory and stem cell-like memory cells via CD45RO/CCR7/CD25/CD127/CD95/CD27. Between the trimmed V and J ends, which lost 3 bases and 6 bases, there was a span of 13 bases. The germline CDR1 and CDR2 sequences are LGHNA and YSLEER. The CDR3 runs to 14 residues.

The receptor's source is a man between 25 and 39 years old with type 1 diabetes. The chain has TRBV4-3 and TRBJ2-3, with D maybe TRBD1 (6 bases). Sequenced: naive CD4+ T cells from blood. DNA for the CDR3: TGCGCCAGCAGCCATGGACAGATTGGGGATACGCAGTATTTT. This sequence encodes CASSHGQIGDTQYF.